Shown below are 4 T cell receptor beta chains from a single sample sequenced in a study of T-cell memory formation after mild COVID-19. TCRdb fed the 5' RACE reads into MiXCR, producing one record per CDR3 protein. The table records over 25,000 distinct CDR3 sequences, around 20% of them present only once. The source material was PBMCs or a T cell subset sorted from them (not recorded which). Every receptor here comes from an adult who had mild COVID-19 (a few samples of this study predate the infection). Cell type and time point are not known.

This chain links TRBV24-1 with TRBJ2-6; a weak D match, TRBD2 (6 bases). This CDR3 is 15 amino acids long. The germline V and J ends were trimmed by 3 bases and 1 base, with 6 bases remaining between them. Germline V lookup: CDR1 KGHDR, CDR2 SFDVKD. Here the CDR3 DNA reads TGTGCCACCAGTGATCGGGGGTCTGGGGCCAACGTCCTGACTTTC. It is translated as CATSDRGSGANVLTF.

This clonotype was seen repeatedly, ten times or more. This CDR3 reads CAWSQGNRETQYF. The CDR3 DNA reads TGTGCCTGGAGTCAAGGGAATCGAGAGACCCAGTACTTC. The chain recombines TRBV30 with TRBJ2-5; D gene uncertain. Trimming took 2 bases from V and 4 from J, leaving 11 bases between them. CDR1 and CDR2 (germline): GTSNPN, SVGIG (reference sequence). The CDR3 runs 13 residues. The full variable domain, with the rest looked up from reference TRBV30 and TRBJ2-5, is SQTIHQWPATLVQPVGSPLSLECTVEGTSNPNLYWYRQAAGRGLQLLFYSVGIGQISSEVPQNLSASRPQDRQFILSSKKLLLSDSGFYLCAWSQGNRETQYFGPGTRLLVL.

This clonotype rates as medium-sized. The V and J genes are TRBV4-3 and TRBJ2-1; 11 bases map to TRBD2. The junction had 13 bases not matched to a gene; V was cut back by 4 bases and J by 8 bases. The CDR3 has 17 amino acids. CDR1 LGHNA and CDR2 YSLEER come from the germline V gene. CDR3 sequence: CASSRIRGLAVFDEQFF. As DNA, the CDR3 is TGCGCCAGCAGCCGGATAAGGGGACTAGCGGTCTTCGATGAGCAGTTCTTC.

V gene TRBV12-3 or TRBV12-4 combines with J gene TRBJ1-1; the D gene is possibly TRBD1 (6 bases). The CDR3 extends over 15 amino acids. V shed 6 bases and J shed 5 bases, with 19 bases lying between them. The CDR3 sequence is CASSSQLGRGTEAFF. CDR3 DNA: TGTGCCAGCAGCTCCCAACTGGGGAGGGGGACTGAAGCTTTCTTT.